This TCR beta chain is drawn from a study of vaccination effects on CD4 cells after COVID-19 (dated by TCRdb to about 2022). Context from the whole study: Each participant received two doses of an mRNA SARS-CoV-2 vaccine, either BNT162b2 or mRNA-1273. In a couple of convalescent patients, pre-vaccine samples were collected 16 days and one week ahead of the first dose, 142 and 148 days after COVID-19 diagnosis. Altogether, some 11 COVID-19 convalescent patients and a handful of SARS-CoV-2-naive healthy vaccine recipients made up the full study. The study compared SARS-CoV-2 spike-specific CD4+ TCR repertoires before and after mRNA vaccination in COVID-19 convalescent patients and infection-naive vaccine recipients. The Oncomine TCR Beta short-read assay on an Illumina iSeq 100 was used to sequence cultures from other donors in the study. What the research found in general, with its limitations: Only a small number of convalescent patients were included, and no early post-infection timepoints were available, which limited the study. Among convalescent patients, the spike-reactive repertoire after vaccination was made up mainly of new vaccine-induced clones that were largely distinct from the clones induced by infection. Clones induced by infection and clones induced by vaccination both contracted markedly at late timepoints after vaccination, which fits with T cell responses waning over time.

This clone is medium-sized (0.01 to 0.1%). Its antigen target is currently unknown. No quality values exist for individual bases; no much larger clone is one base distant. The ViraFEST assay stimulated PBMC with viral peptide pools and then used TCR sequencing to identify antigen-specific CD4+ T cell clonotypes by expansion. After less than 13 days of culture, CD4+ T cells were isolated with the EasySep CD4+ T cell isolation kit. Convalescent patients had PCR-confirmed SARS-CoV-2 infection between March and December 2020, before Alpha, Beta and Delta variants emerged in the United States. Each well held over 1.5 million PBMC cultured in IMDM containing around 5% human AB serum, 8 to 10 IU/ml IL-2 and gentamicin, along with roughly 10 ug/ml peptides. On days 3 and 7, half of the culture medium was replaced with fresh IL-2-containing medium. Unless otherwise noted, each peptide stimulation condition was cultured in triplicate wells. Using Ficoll-Paque Plus gradient centrifugation, PBMC were separated from whole blood and then either used fresh or cryopreserved at -140C. Overlapping peptide pools spanned the spike proteins of SARS-CoV-2 and the common cold coronaviruses HCoV-NL63, HCoV-OC43 and HCoV-229E. The QIAamp micro DNA kit was used to extract genomic DNA from the cultured CD4+ T cells.

The CDR3 runs 16 amino acids, cysteine and phenylalanine included. The DNA shown is the 48-base CDR3, in frame from base 1. Cut back by 4 bases and 4 bases, the V and J ends lie 16 bases apart. The germline V gene (reference sequence) gives CDR1 as MNHEY and CDR2 as SMNVEV. Library preparation used the immunoSEQ multiplex PCR assay. DNA from the CD4+ T cells that had been cultured and isolated underwent TCR beta CDR3 sequencing. The original pipeline was this. Non-productive TCR sequences were removed, reads were trimmed to the CDR3 region, and CDR3s of at least 7 amino acids were retained. The MANAFEST web app was used to pick out antigen-specific clonotypes by comparing their expansion in peptide wells with that in reference cultures. Positive clones required FDR<0.05 expansion versus reference and all other wells, odds ratio above 5, and frequency above 0.1% in two replicate wells. A clonotype was called cross-reactive if it was significantly expanded both in SARS-CoV-2 spike wells and in at least one common cold coronavirus spike condition. CDR3 similarity was assessed by Levenshtein distance with the stringdist R package, and unrooted trees were built with ape in R 3.6.1. The immuneACCESS repertoire file appears here via TCRdb, limited to in-frame rearrangements. These files lack a portion of the clones; in checked studies, under half of the deficit traces to unresolved V genes, and the cause of the others is not known. V, J and clone size were drawn from that table, and D and trimming were deduced from the DNA. The sample data list about 27,000 clones, and roughly 71% of these were observed just once. Clones ranked in the top ten supply more than 15% of the sample.

The rearrangement combines TRBV27 with TRBJ2-2; the best D guess is TRBD2, with 5 bases matching. The sequencing here drew on CD4+ T cells from PBMCs cultured with SARS-CoV-2 spike peptides, taken before COVID-19 vaccination. This sample's cell subset or site label indicates: SARS-CoV-2 spike overlapping peptide pool stimulation. The origin of this receptor is a human donor who had a prior SARS-CoV-2 infection. CDR3 sequence: CASSSATAGVTGELFF. At the DNA level, the sequence is TGTGCCAGCAGTTCCGCAACAGCCGGGGTCACCGGGGAGCTGTTTTTT.